This passage covers 17 T cell receptor beta chains from one sample sequenced in a study of blood T cell repertoires in COVID-19. TCRdb keeps only in-frame clones here, not all; method: immunoSEQ multiplex PCR. The sample carries fewer than 30,000 clones, 90% to 95% recorded once. The specimen was peripheral blood. The receptors were sampled from a human donor with active COVID-19. The donor label of this sample is uncertain.

The V gene is TRBV7-9, the J gene TRBJ1-4; TRBD1 is a possible D gene (5 bases). V lost 0 bases and J lost 5, with 7 bases in between. The CDR3 extends over 14 amino acids. Germline V CDR1 and CDR2: SEHNR, FQNEAQ (reference sequence). As DNA, the CDR3 is TGTGCCAGCAGCTTAGCGGGACTCAATGAAAAACTGTTTTTT. Translating gives CASSLAGLNEKLFF.

The rearrangement uses TRBV12-5 and TRBJ2-2; D gene ambiguous. Germline values: CDR1 LGHNT, CDR2 FRNRAP. The ends were cut back, 7 bases at V and 1 base at J, with 4 bases in the middle. There are 12 residues in the CDR3. The CDR3 DNA reads TGTGCTAGTGCCCTGAACACCGGGGAGCTGTTTTTT. As protein: CASALNTGELFF.

The V and J genes are TRBV6-5 and TRBJ2-7, with TRBD1 matching 7 bases. Germline assignment: CDR1 MNHEY and CDR2 SVGAGI. Losses at the gene ends were 5 bases for V and 7 bases for J; bases not matched to a gene: 14. This CDR3 is built from 15 residues. The CDR3 protein is CASSLMGTVLSEQYF. CDR3 nucleotides: TGTGCCAGCAGTCTTATGGGGACAGTTCTAAGTGAGCAGTACTTC.

This clone was seen only a few times. The rearrangement joins TRBV19 to TRBJ1-6, with TRBD1 matching over 7 bases. This CDR3 comprises 14 residues. Germline assignment: CDR1 LNHDA and CDR2 SQIVND (reference sequence). The V gene end was trimmed by 3 bases and the J gene end by 8 bases; junction bases not matched to a gene: 4. CDR3 sequence: CASSIEQGYSPLHF. CDR3 sequence (DNA): TGTGCCAGTAGTATCGAACAGGGGTATTCACCCCTCCACTTT.

V usage is TRBV7-9 and J usage is TRBJ1-5; D remains unclear. This CDR3 contains 13 residues. Germline loops: CDR1 SEHNR, CDR2 FQNEAQ (reference sequence). Trimming cost V 0 bases and J 7 bases, with 7 bases left between them. The DNA for the CDR3 is TGTGCCAGCAGCTTAGCGCCAGGCCAGCCCCAGCATTTT. This gives the protein CASSLAPGQPQHF.

This rearrangement joins TRBV19 to TRBJ2-3; D perhaps matches TRBD2 (6 bases). Per germline, CDR1 LNHDA and CDR2 SQIVND (reference sequence). This CDR3 has 13 amino acids. The V end was cut by 1 base, the J end by 4 bases, with 6 bases between. The CDR3: CASSIAGADTQYF. CDR3 DNA: TGTGCCAGTAGTATAGCGGGGGCAGATACGCAGTATTTT.

In this sample, this clone turned up a few times. The chain joins TRBV7-6 to TRBJ2-7; D uncertain. Germline CDR1 is SGHVS and CDR2 is FNYEAQ. The V and J ends lost 2 bases and 0 bases respectively, with 8 bases between them. This CDR3 region has 14 residues. CDR3 region: CASSLLASSYEQYF. The CDR3, as DNA: TGTGCCAGCAGCTTACTGGCCAGCTCCTACGAGCAGTACTTC.

The rearrangement links TRBV10-3 to TRBJ2-1, with D uncertain. The CDR3 is made up of 13 amino acids. Germline lookup yields CDR1 ENHRY and CDR2 SYGVKD. The V and J ends lost 0 bases and 7 bases respectively, with 7 bases between them. The CDR3 sequence is CAISESAPNEQFF. The CDR3 bases are TGTGCCATCAGTGAGTCGGCTCCAAATGAGCAGTTCTTC.

The chain joins TRBV6-5 to TRBJ1-1; D may be TRBD1 (6 bases). Trimming left V 0 bases short and J 1 base short, with 9 bases between. Per the germline V gene, CDR1 is MNHEY and CDR2 is SVGAGI. CDR3 length: 15 amino acids. The chain's CDR3 is CASSYSTGRNTEAFF. The CDR3 region has the DNA TGTGCCAGCAGTTACTCTACAGGGAGGAACACTGAAGCTTTCTTT.

The J gene is TRBJ2-7, the V gene TRBV11-2; 8 bases are a match to TRBD2. Germline CDR1 is SGHAT and CDR2 is FQNNGV. V trimming: 5 bases; J trimming: 2 bases; junction bases outside the gene matches: 2. The CDR3 sequence is 13 residues long. CDR3 nucleotide sequence: TGTGCCAGCAGCCGCGGGGGGCCCTACGAGCAGTACTTC. This codes for CASSRGGPYEQYF. Supplemented by reference TRBV11-2 and TRBJ2-7, the full variable domain reads EAGVAQSPRYKIIEKRQSVAFWCNPISGHATLYWYQQILGQGPKLLIQFQNNGVVDDSQLPKDRFSAERLKGVDSTLKIQPAKLEDSAVYLCASSRGGPYEQYFGPGTRLTVT.

V and J are TRBV2 and TRBJ2-7; 10 bases are a match to TRBD2. Trimming took 4 bases from V and 1 from J; bases not matched to a gene: 1. CDR3 length equals 14 residues. Germline-derived CDR1 and CDR2 are SNHLY and FYNNEI. The CDR3 reads CASSGTSGSYEQYF. CDR3 bases: TGTGCCAGCAGTGGGACTAGCGGATCCTACGAGCAGTACTTC.

This chain connects TRBV24-1 to TRBJ2-2; possible D gene TRBD2, 6 bases. This CDR3 has 15 residues. V gave up 7 bases and J gave up 5 bases, with 16 bases separating them. CDR1 KGHDR and CDR2 SFDVKD come from the germline V gene. In DNA form, the CDR3 reads TGTGCCACCAGCGGGCTCTGGGGGGTTACCGGGGAGCTGTTTTTT. It codes for CATSGLWGVTGELFF.

V usage is TRBV4-1 and J usage is TRBJ2-1, with no clear D. The CDR3 is 13 residues long. Germline CDR1 and CDR2: MGHRA and YSYEKL. V was pared by 0 bases and J by 9 bases, with 9 bases between. Here the CDR3 reads CASSQEARPEQFF. The CDR3 DNA follows: TGCGCCAGCAGCCAAGAGGCCAGGCCTGAGCAGTTCTTC.

This chain uses TRBV5-6 with TRBJ1-1, with 7 positions matching TRBD1. This CDR3 is built from 15 residues. V shed 1 base and J 1 base; nucleotides not matched to a gene: 4. Germline V gene data show CDR1 as SGHDT and CDR2 as YYEEEE. CDR3 DNA sequence: TGTGCCAGCAGCTTGCTGGGGACAGAGAACACTGAAGCTTTCTTT. This gives the protein CASSLLGTENTEAFF. Full variable domain (missing parts from reference TRBV5-6 and TRBJ1-1): DAGVTQSPTHLIKTRGQQVTLRCSPKSGHDTVSWYQQALGQGPQFIFQYYEEEERQRGNFPDRFSGHQFPNYSSELNVNALLLGDSALYLCASSLLGTENTEAFFGQGTRLTVV.

The chain carries TRBV6-5 and TRBJ1-6; D is unclear. The germline gives CDR1 MNHEY, CDR2 SVGAGI. The CDR3 has 15 amino acids. Deletions cut 0 bases from V and 7 bases from J, with 10 bases between. The CDR3 loop reads CASSYSGSGNSPLHF. The CDR3 DNA reads TGTGCCAGCAGTTACTCAGGGAGTGGGAATTCACCCCTCCACTTT.

The table lists this clone with a count of one. The CDR3 nucleotides are TGCAGTGCTCGTACATACACTGAAGCTTTCTTT. Protein: CSARTYTEAFF. The rearrangement links TRBV20-1 to TRBJ1-1; no definite D call. CDR3 size: 11 residues. The V end was cut by 5 bases, the J end by 3 bases, with 7 bases between. The germline gives CDR1 DFQATT, CDR2 SNEGSKA (reference sequence).

This clone has just a few counts. This chain uses TRBV5-1 with TRBJ2-7; 9 bases match TRBD2. J was trimmed by 6 bases and V by 0 bases; bases with no gene match: 7. The CDR3 has 15 residues. Germline V lookup: CDR1 SGHRS, CDR2 YFSETQ. The CDR3: CASSLVLGSGSEQYF. The CDR3, as DNA: TGCGCCAGCAGCTTGGTACTGGGTAGCGGGAGCGAGCAGTACTTC.